The T cell receptor beta chain described here comes from a study of lymphopenia after photon versus proton radiotherapy. Notes on this clone: What it binds is unknown.

The germline V and J ends were trimmed by 2 bases and 7 bases, with 11 bases remaining between them. The CDR3 runs 13 residues. The germline V gene encodes CDR1 SNHLY and CDR2 FYNNEI. Findings and limits, study-wide: After lymphocyte nadir, photon-treated repertoires showed oligoclonal expansion, especially CD8+ Temra. Photon-treated patients lost naive T cells and TCR diversity; proton-treated stayed stable. In patients who died, overall survival fell as post-nadir TCR diversity dropped more. Better survival with proton therapy was suggested as possible, not demonstrated.

The repertoire was sequenced with immunoSEQ multiplex PCR; TCRdb's copy has only in-frame clones and lacks some. This sample has 150,000 to 200,000 clones; roughly nine tenths occur once, and the top ten carry approximately 4.7%. This clonotype was obtained from a man aged 50 to 60 with gastric cancer. The rearrangement uses TRBV2 and TRBJ1-2; no clear D gene. Source: peripheral blood, taken from a patient treated with photon-based radiotherapy. In nucleotides, the CDR3 is TGTGCCAGCAGTGAAATAGAACGGGCTGGCTACACCTTC. This translates into CASSEIERAGYTF.